One and the same sample provided the 27 T cell receptor beta chains below, sequenced in a study of T cells in Graves' hyperthyroidism and ophthalmopathy. Amplification of TCR beta CDR3 regions was performed using RNA transcripts as template. First-round RT-PCR of the TCR CDR3 relied on the HTBI primer set. TCRdb redid the calling of the multiplex PCR reads with MiXCR, one entry per CDR3 protein. The sample holds about 300,000 distinct CDR3 sequences, roughly 15% seen once. The specimen was blood. The receptor source for this set is a woman in her forties with Graves' hyperthyroidism.

This clonotype was observed a single time. Its ends do not fully match the called genes, so a read error is possible. The chain combines TRBV13 with TRBJ2-5; 10 positions agree with TRBD2. The CDR3 loop spans 17 amino acids. Germline CDR1 is PRHDT and CDR2 is FYEKMQ (reference sequence). The CDR3 spells CASSLGLAGVGQEAQYF. CDR3 sequence (DNA): TGTGCCAGCAGCTTAGGCCTAGCGGGAGTGGGGCAAGAGGCCCAGTACTTC.

The DNA of the CDR3 is TGTGCCAGCAGTAAAAGGACTAGCGGGCACAATGAGCAGTTCTTC. It translates to CASSKRTSGHNEQFF. The chain combines TRBV6-4 with TRBJ2-1; 11 bases agree with TRBD2. V shed 5 bases and J 5 bases; nucleotides not matched to a gene: 5. From germline, CDR1 is MRHNA and CDR2 SNTAGT. The CDR3 contains 15 residues.

This clonotype was observed many times. V usage is TRBV11-2 and J usage is TRBJ2-2; 15 bases match TRBD2. This CDR3 spans 18 amino acids. Germline V gene lookup returns CDR1 SGHAT and CDR2 FQNNGV. After removal of 0 bases from V and 8 bases from J, the junction contained 7 bases not matched to a gene. CDR3: CASSLEGLAGGPLGELFF. CDR3 nucleotide sequence: TGTGCCAGCAGCTTAGAGGGACTAGCGGGAGGCCCATTGGGGGAGCTGTTTTTT.

This clonotype was detected many times. The chain has TRBV19 and TRBJ1-2; D uncertain. Germline V CDR1 and CDR2: LNHDA, SQIVND (reference sequence). CDR3 length equals 12 residues. Trimming pared 2 bases from V and 3 bases from J, leaving 4 bases between. CDR3 sequence (DNA): TGTGCCAGTAGTATAAGAGACTATGGCTACACCTTC. Residues: CASSIRDYGYTF.

On this clonotype itself: A clone one base away is much larger, so this may be a read error. This sequence joins TRBV12-3 or TRBV12-4 and TRBJ1-4; D perhaps matches TRBD1 (6 bases). This CDR3 region has 15 residues. This CDR3 is CAGSRGPNRVEKLFF. CDR3 nucleotide sequence: TGTGCCGGCAGCAGGGGTCCGAACAGGGTGGAAAAACTGTTTTTT.

This clonotype showed up many times. The rearrangement uses TRBV6-1 and TRBJ1-2; D is undetermined. The V gene lost 6 bases and the J gene lost 2 bases, with 7 bases spanning the gap. The length of the CDR3 is 12 residues. CDR1 MNHNS and CDR2 SASEGT come from the germline V gene. The CDR3 spells CASSERNYGYTF. In DNA, the CDR3 is TGTGCCAGCAGCGAAAGAAACTATGGCTACACCTTC.

This clonotype was counted at least ten times. The gene calls are TRBV3-1 and TRBJ2-7; possibly TRBD1 for D (5 bases). Trimming pared 0 bases from V and 2 bases from J, leaving 8 bases between. The germline V gene encodes CDR1 LGHDT and CDR2 YNNKEL (reference sequence). The CDR3 runs to 14 residues. The DNA of the CDR3 is TGTGCCAGCAGCCAAGATACAGGTGCCTACGAGCAGTACTTC. Its protein product is CASSQDTGAYEQYF.

This clonotype has a count of ten or more. This rearrangement joins TRBV7-2 to TRBJ1-1, with D unclear. Germline CDR1 is SGHTA and CDR2 is FQGNSA. The CDR3 contains 15 residues. Trimming pared 3 bases from V and 1 base from J, leaving 12 bases between. The CDR3 DNA reads TGTGCCAGCAGCTTGGGCGGCAGCGCGAACACTGAAGCTTTCTTT. This encodes CASSLGGSANTEAFF.

In this sample, this clonotype turned up many times. The chain links TRBV29-1 to TRBJ2-4, with a possible D match to TRBD2 (5 bases). V lost 7 bases, J lost 5 bases, and 18 bases lay in between. There are 14 residues in the CDR3. CDR1 and CDR2 from the germline V gene are SQVTM and ANQGSEA. In nucleotides, the CDR3 is TGCAGCGGTAGTAAGGCAGGAGGAGAAAACATTCAGTACTTC. Amino acid sequence: CSGSKAGGENIQYF. The whole variable domain, filled in from reference TRBV29-1 and TRBJ2-4, reads SAVISQKPSRDICQRGTSLTIQCQVDSQVTMMFWYRQQPGQSLTLIATANQGSEATYESGFVIDKFPISRPNLTFSTLTVSNMSPEDSSIYLCSGSKAGGENIQYFGAGTRLSVL.

In its sample, this clonotype was seen many times. This sequence joins TRBV2 and TRBJ2-1, with TRBD2 identical over 13 bases. V was clipped by 6 bases and J by 3 bases; unmatched bases: 2. The CDR3 is made up of 15 amino acids. Per germline, CDR1 SNHLY and CDR2 FYNNEI. As DNA, the CDR3 is TGTGCCAGCAGGGGGACTAGCGGGAACTACAATGAGCAGTTCTTC. It codes for CASRGTSGNYNEQFF.

The J gene is TRBJ1-1, the V gene TRBV5-6; no firm D call. Looked up from germline, CDR1 is SGHDT and CDR2 is YYEEEE. Between the trimmed V and J ends, which lost 2 bases and 5 bases, there was a span of 13 bases. The CDR3 covers 14 residues. CDR3 nucleotides: TGTGCCAGCAGCTTCCCCGGGAGAGAAACTGAAGCTTTCTTT. Its translation is CASSFPGRETEAFF.

The table lists this clonotype with a few counts. The chain recombines TRBV6-1 with TRBJ2-2; unclear D gene. The germline V and J ends were trimmed by 5 bases and 6 bases, with 19 bases remaining between them. In germline, CDR1 is MNHNS, CDR2 SASEGT. The CDR3 is 16 amino acids. CDR3 residues: CASSPLLGGNAGELFF. Here the CDR3 DNA reads TGTGCCAGCAGTCCTCTGTTGGGCGGCAACGCCGGGGAGCTGTTTTTT.

This clonotype was counted at least ten times. This CDR3 is CASSLDLDYGYTF. As DNA, the CDR3 is TGTGCCAGCAGTCTTGACTTGGATTATGGCTACACCTTC. The V and J genes are TRBV2 and TRBJ1-2; no reliable D call. Trimming took off 5 bases at V and 5 bases at J, with 12 bases between the two ends. Germline CDR1 reads SNHLY; CDR2 reads FYNNEI. CDR3 length equals 13 residues.

In its sample, this clonotype was seen many times. The chain joins TRBV20-1 to TRBJ1-2; D gene ambiguous. CDR3 length: 13 residues. The V and J ends lost 6 bases and 1 base respectively, with 12 bases between them. The germline gives CDR1 DFQATT, CDR2 SNEGSKA (reference sequence). DNA for the CDR3: TGCAGTGCCCCCGGGCATCATAACTATGGCTACACCTTC. This codes for CSAPGHHNYGYTF.

The chain couples TRBV10-3 to TRBJ2-2; D tentatively fits TRBD1 or TRBD2 (6 bases each). V was clipped by 6 bases and J by 3 bases, with 14 bases between them. Per the germline V gene, CDR1 is ENHRY and CDR2 is SYGVKD. CDR3 size: 15 residues. The CDR3 nucleotides are TGTGCCATCAGCCGGCTGGGGGGCGACACCGGGGAGCTGTTTTTT. Its translation is CAISRLGGDTGELFF.

This clonotype was counted many times. V usage is TRBV12-3 or TRBV12-4 and J usage is TRBJ1-2; D is unclear. The CDR3 consists of 15 residues. The V end was cut by 0 bases, the J end by 2 bases, with 10 bases between. The CDR3 DNA reads as TGTGCCAGCAGTTTAGCGCGATTACAGAACTATGGCTACACCTTC. The encoded protein is CASSLARLQNYGYTF.

This clonotype has ten or more counts. This chain joins TRBV28 and TRBJ1-2; TRBD1 might be the D (6 bases). CDR3 length: 15 residues. Germline V gene sequence: CDR1 MDHEN, CDR2 SYDVKM. Trimming took off 8 bases at V and 7 bases at J, with 23 bases between the two ends. The CDR3 spells CASAVGQGRFGGYTF. CDR3 sequence (DNA): TGTGCCAGCGCCGTGGGGCAGGGGAGATTTGGTGGCTACACCTTC.

There are many counts of this clonotype. The chain carries TRBV20-1 and TRBJ1-6; D uncertain. CDR3 length: 16 amino acids. V dropped 5 bases and J dropped 0 bases, with 14 bases sitting between them. From germline, CDR1 is DFQATT and CDR2 SNEGSKA (reference sequence). DNA for the CDR3: TGCAGTGCTCCCGTTCATGAGTACTCCTATAATTCACCCCTCCACTTT. Protein product: CSAPVHEYSYNSPLHF.

This clonotype was observed many times. The chain recombines TRBV28 with TRBJ1-3; a weak D match, TRBD1 (6 bases). Germline CDR1 reads MDHEN; CDR2 reads SYDVKM. The CDR3 has 21 residues. V was shortened by 3 bases and J by 0 bases, with 27 bases between the two germline ends. CDR3 bases: TGTGCCAGCAGTTTGCGGTCGAAAGGCCGATCCGGACAGTACTCTGGAAACACCATATATTTT. Protein: CASSLRSKGRSGQYSGNTIYF.

This clonotype showed up many times. The chain has TRBV5-6 and TRBJ1-1; 7 positions agree with TRBD1. The CDR3 covers 14 residues. The germline gives CDR1 SGHDT, CDR2 YYEEEE. J lost 1 base, V lost 4 bases, and 4 bases had no gene match. The DNA for the CDR3 is TGTGCCAGCAGCACTGGGACAGCGAACACTGAAGCTTTCTTT. This codes for CASSTGTANTEAFF.

There are a few counts of this clonotype. J is TRBJ1-4 and V is TRBV7-8; tentatively, D is TRBD1 (5 bases). Germline V gene sequence: CDR1 SGHVS, CDR2 FQNEAQ. The CDR3 length is 13 residues. With 5 bases removed from V and 5 bases from J, the gap between germline ends came to 9 bases. The CDR3 DNA is TGTGCCAGCAGCCGGGGGAGCAATGAAAAACTGTTTTTT. Protein: CASSRGSNEKLFF.

In its sample, this clonotype was seen many times. The genes are TRBV6-1 and TRBJ2-7; TRBD1 agrees at 9 bases. This CDR3 is 14 amino acids long. J lost 1 base, V lost 5 bases, and 3 bases had no gene match. The germline gives CDR1 MNHNS, CDR2 SASEGT. CDR3 amino acids: CASSLGQGSYEQYF. The CDR3 DNA reads as TGTGCCAGCAGTCTCGGACAGGGGTCCTACGAGCAGTACTTC.

CDR3 coding DNA: TGTGCCAGTAGTCCCTTAGGGACTAGCGGTATCAATGAGCAGTTCTTC. Amino acids: CASSPLGTSGINEQFF. This chain connects TRBV19 to TRBJ2-1; 11 nucleotides agree with TRBD2. V gave up 5 bases and J gave up 6 bases; unmatched junction bases: 9. CDR3 length: 16 residues. Germline V gives CDR1 LNHDA, CDR2 SQIVND (reference sequence).

This clonotype has a handful of counts. The genes are TRBV20-1 and TRBJ1-4; D is uncertain. From germline, CDR1 is DFQATT and CDR2 SNEGSKA (reference sequence). The CDR3 is made up of 14 amino acids. V shed 1 base and J shed 4 bases, with 10 bases lying between them. The CDR3 DNA reads as TGCAGTGCTAGAGCGGTAGGGCGTAATGAAAAACTGTTTTTT. It encodes CSARAVGRNEKLFF.

This clonotype was seen at least ten times. The rearrangement uses TRBV30 and TRBJ2-1; 10 bases map to TRBD2. The CDR3 consists of 13 residues. V was clipped by 1 base and J by 8 bases; unmatched bases: 2. Germline assignment: CDR1 GTSNPN and CDR2 SVGIG (reference sequence). This chain's CDR3 is CAWSALAGDEQFF. The CDR3 DNA is TGTGCCTGGAGTGCGCTAGCGGGAGATGAGCAGTTCTTC.

In this sample, this clonotype turned up many times. V gene TRBV10-3 combines with J gene TRBJ2-5, with a tentative D call TRBD2 (5 bases). This CDR3 has 13 amino acids. The V gene lost 6 bases and the J gene lost 3 bases, with 11 bases spanning the gap. Germline CDR1 ENHRY, CDR2 SYGVKD. The DNA of the CDR3 is TGTGCCATCAGAGAGGTGGGAGAAGAGACCCAGTACTTC. Protein sequence: CAIREVGEETQYF.

This clonotype has ten or more counts. This chain joins TRBV6-2 or TRBV6-3 and TRBJ1-1, with 7 bases that match TRBD1. V lost 5 bases, J lost 1 base, and 7 bases stayed unmatched. This CDR3 is built from 15 residues. CDR1 MNHEY and CDR2 SVGEGT come from the germline V gene. CDR3 in amino acids: CASSPWGQTNTEAFF. The CDR3 DNA is TGTGCCAGCAGTCCCTGGGGACAGACGAACACTGAAGCTTTCTTT.